This TCR beta chain was sequenced for a study of blood T cell repertoires in COVID-19. On the study more broadly: Nucleic acid was either cDNA or gDNA, and it came from T cells, B-cell-depleted T cells, or PBMCs.

Germline trimming cut 0 bases from V and 7 bases from J; bases unmatched to any gene: 12. The CDR3 is made up of 17 amino acids. CDR1 is SGHNT and CDR2 is YYREEE in the germline V gene (reference sequence). In the original processing: By means of reference gene primer amplification, nucleated cell counts were estimated. The protocol was immunoSEQ multiplex PCR, while the TCRdb copy is restricted to in-frame clones and leaves out a portion. That table gives V, J and clone size, and the DNA gave D and trimming. The sample lists some 170,000 clones, 81% occurring once. The sequence derives from a man in his fifties or sixties with active or convalescent COVID-19. The sequencing input was peripheral blood. The J gene is TRBJ2-1, the V gene TRBV5-4; 8 nucleotides agree with TRBD2. The CDR3, as DNA: TGTGCCAGCAGCTTGGGCCCTAGCGGGCTTGCGGATAATGAGCAGTTCTTC. Its protein product is CASSLGPSGLADNEQFF. The full variable domain, in which reference TRBV5-4 and TRBJ2-1 provide the parts outside the CDR3, is ETGVTQSPTHLIKTRGQQVTLRCSSQSGHNTVSWYQQALGQGPQFIFQYYREEENGRGNFPPRFSGLQFPNYSSELNVNALELDDSALYLCASSLGPSGLADNEQFFGPGTRLTVL.